This T cell receptor beta chain emerged from a study of shared clonotypes between healthy human individuals. Method: immunoSEQ multiplex PCR; TCRdb's copy keeps in-frame clones and lacks some. There are around 500,000 clones in the sample; over 70% occur only once, and about 13% lies in the top ten. Germline trimming cut 5 bases from V and 0 bases from J; bases unmatched to any gene: 6. This CDR3 is built from 15 residues. Germline-derived CDR1 and CDR2 are SGHAT and FQNNGV. This TCR was recovered from a woman in her forties in good health. Some clones in this sample may be carry-over from other donors' samples. The rearrangement links TRBV11-2 to TRBJ1-1; the match to TRBD1 covers 7 bases. The sample comprised PBMCs. CDR3 amino acids: CASSARQGMNTEAFF. DNA of the CDR3: TGTGCCAGCAGCGCAAGACAGGGAATGAACACTGAAGCTTTCTTT.